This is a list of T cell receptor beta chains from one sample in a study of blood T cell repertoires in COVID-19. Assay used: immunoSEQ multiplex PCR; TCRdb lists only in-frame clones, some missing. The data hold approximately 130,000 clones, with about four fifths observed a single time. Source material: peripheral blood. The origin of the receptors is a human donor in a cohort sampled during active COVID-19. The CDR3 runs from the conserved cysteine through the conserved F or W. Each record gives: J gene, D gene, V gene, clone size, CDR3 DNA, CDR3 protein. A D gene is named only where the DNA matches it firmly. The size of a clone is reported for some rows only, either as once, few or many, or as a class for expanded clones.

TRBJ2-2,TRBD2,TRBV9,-,TGTGCCAGCAGCGTATATGGACTAGCGGAAACCGGGGAGCTGTTTTTT,CASSVYGLAETGELFF
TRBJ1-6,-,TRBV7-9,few,TGTGCCAGCAGCTTAGTATACGGGGGGAATTCACCCCTCCACTTT,CASSLVYGGNSPLHF
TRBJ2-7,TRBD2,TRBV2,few,TGTGCCAGCAGCCCTCTGGGAGGGGCAGGAGAGCAGTACTTC,CASSPLGGAGEQYF
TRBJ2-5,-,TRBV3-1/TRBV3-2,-,TGTGCCAGCAGCCGGCGCGGAGAGACCCAGTACTTC,CASSRRGETQYF
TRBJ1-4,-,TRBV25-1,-,TGTGCCAGCACTAGGGATCAGGGAAATGAAAAACTGTTTTTT,CASTRDQGNEKLFF
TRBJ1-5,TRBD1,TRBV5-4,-,TGTGCCAGCAGCTTCGAGGGGGCTCCCCAGCATTTT,CASSFEGAPQHF
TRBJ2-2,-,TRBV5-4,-,TGTGCCAGCAGCTTTCAGGACAGCCACCTCCTCGGGGAGCTGTTTTTT,CASSFQDSHLLGELFF
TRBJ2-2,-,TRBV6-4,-,TGTGCCAGCAGGGGTCTAGCGAACACCGGGGAGCTGTTTTTT,CASRGLANTGELFF
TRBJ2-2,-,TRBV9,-,TGTGCCAGCAGCGTAGGAGGGTATCACACCGGGGAGCTGTTTTTT,CASSVGGYHTGELFF
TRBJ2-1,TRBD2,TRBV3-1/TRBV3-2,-,TGTGCCAGCAGCCAGACTAGCGGGGGCTACAATGAGCAGTTCTTC,CASSQTSGGYNEQFF
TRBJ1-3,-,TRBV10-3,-,TGTGCCATCCGAGGAGGACCGCCGAGCTCTGGAAACACCATATATTTT,CAIRGGPPSSGNTIYF
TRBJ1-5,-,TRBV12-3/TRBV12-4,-,TGTGCCAGCAGTTTTGCGGATCAGCCCCAGCATTTT,CASSFADQPQHF
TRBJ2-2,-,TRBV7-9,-,TGTGCCAGCAGCCCTAATACAGCGAACACCGGGGAGCTGTTTTTT,CASSPNTANTGELFF
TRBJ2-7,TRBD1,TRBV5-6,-,TGTGCCAGCAGCTTGACGGGACAGGGGTACGAGCAGTACTTC,CASSLTGQGYEQYF
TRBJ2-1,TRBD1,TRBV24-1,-,TGTGCCACCAGTGATTTCAGGGGGAATGAGCAGTTCTTC,CATSDFRGNEQFF
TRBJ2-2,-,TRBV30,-,TGTGCCTGGGGTCCTCGGGGGACCGGGGAGCTGTTTTTT,CAWGPRGTGELFF
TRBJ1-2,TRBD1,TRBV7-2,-,TGTGCCAGCAGCTTACTAGGGACAGGGGGCCGGGACTATGGCTACACCTTC,CASSLLGTGGRDYGYTF
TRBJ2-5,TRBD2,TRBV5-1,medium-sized,TGCGCCAGTCAGCGGGGGGTAGGGGAGACCCAGTACTTC,CASQRGVGETQYF
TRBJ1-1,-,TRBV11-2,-,TGTGCCAGCAGCTTAGATTTACAGATATCGAACACTGAAGCTTTCTTT,CASSLDLQISNTEAFF
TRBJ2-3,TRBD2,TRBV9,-,TGTGCCAGCAGGACTAGCGGGACCACAGATACGCAGTATTTT,CASRTSGTTDTQYF
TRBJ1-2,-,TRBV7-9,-,TGTGCCAGCAGCTTAGATGGGGGGGGCACCACTGGCTATGGCTACACCTTC,CASSLDGGGTTGYGYTF
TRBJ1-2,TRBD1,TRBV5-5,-,TGTGCCAGCAGCTTAGAGGGGGCGGCCGGCTACACCTTC,CASSLEGAAGYTF
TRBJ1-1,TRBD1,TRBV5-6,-,TGTGCCAGCAGCTTACTGAAGACAGGGCGTGGTGGTGAAGCTTTCTTT,CASSLLKTGRGGEAFF
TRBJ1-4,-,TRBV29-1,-,TGCAGCGTTGAACCAGTGCCTAATGAAAAACTGTTTTTT,CSVEPVPNEKLFF
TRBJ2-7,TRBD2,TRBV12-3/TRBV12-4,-,TGTGCCAGCAGTTTGGCGGGGGCCTACGAGCAGTACTTC,CASSLAGAYEQYF
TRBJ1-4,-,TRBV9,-,TGTGCCAGCAGCCTCACCGGAGGGGCAAGCAATGAAAAACTGTTTTTT,CASSLTGGASNEKLFF
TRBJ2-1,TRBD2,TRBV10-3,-,TGTGCCATCAGTGAGTGGACTAGCGGGGGGGTATGGCAGTTCTTC,CAISEWTSGGVWQFF
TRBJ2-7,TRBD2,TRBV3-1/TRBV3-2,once,TGTGCCAGCAGCCAATTAGCGGGGACCTACGAGCAGTACTTC,CASSQLAGTYEQYF
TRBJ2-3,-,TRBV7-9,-,TGTGCCAGCACCGTAGGGGGGGGCCGAGATACGCAGTATTTT,CASTVGGGRDTQYF